These 10 T cell receptor beta chains originate from one sample sequenced in a study of T cell responses to AZD1222 COVID-19 vaccine. Using immunoSEQ multiplex PCR, the repertoire was profiled, and TCRdb retains in-frame clones only, with some absent. This sample yields 120,000 to 150,000 clones, of which nearly 90% are seen a single time; 5.1% belongs to the top ten. The starting material was peripheral blood, obtained on day 0 of AZD1222 vaccination. All receptors derive from an adult in good health.

This chain links TRBV4-3 with TRBJ1-2; 7 nucleotides match TRBD1. Germline loops: CDR1 LGHNA, CDR2 YSLEER. V was clipped by 0 bases and J by 8 bases; unmatched bases: 9. The CDR3 contains 15 residues. The CDR3 here is CASSQERGGYNGYTF. The CDR3 coding sequence is TGCGCCAGCAGCCAAGAGAGAGGGGGCTATAACGGCTACACCTTC.

The genes are TRBV12-5 and TRBJ2-5; 10 positions agree with TRBD1. The CDR3 runs to 14 residues. The ends lost 7 bases at V and 2 bases at J; junction bases unmatched: 4. Germline assignment: CDR1 LGHNT and CDR2 FRNRAP. CDR3 loop: CASAPGQGQETQYF. The CDR3 nucleotides read TGTGCTAGTGCTCCGGGACAGGGGCAAGAGACCCAGTACTTC.

As DNA, the CDR3 is TGTGCCAGTAGTATCTTCAGGGACAGACAAGTCGGCTACACCTTC. It encodes CASSIFRDRQVGYTF. This chain connects TRBV19 to TRBJ1-2; 7 bases match TRBD1. Germline V gene data show CDR1 as LNHDA and CDR2 as SQIVND (reference sequence). The junction had 12 bases not matched to a gene; V was cut back by 3 bases and J by 8 bases. This CDR3 comprises 15 residues. The whole variable domain, filled in from reference TRBV19 and TRBJ1-2, reads DGGITQSPKYLFRKEGQNVTLSCEQNLNHDAMYWYRQDPGQGLRLIYYSQIVNDFQKGDIAEGYSVSREKKESFPLTVTSAQKNPTAFYLCASSIFRDRQVGYTFGSGTRLTVV.

This clone was observed a single time. The genes are TRBV9 and TRBJ2-3; D is perhaps TRBD1 (5 bases). CDR1 and CDR2 from the germline V gene are SGDLS and YYNGEE. Trimming took 4 bases from V and 2 from J, leaving 11 bases between them. The CDR3 loop spans 14 amino acids. Written as DNA, the CDR3 is TGTGCCAGCAGCCCCCGGACAAACACAGATACGCAGTATTTT. Its protein product is CASSPRTNTDTQYF. Based on the CDR3 plus reference TRBV9 and TRBJ2-3, the full variable domain is DSGVTQTPKHLITATGQRVTLRCSPRSGDLSVYWYQQSLDQGLQFLIQYYNGEERAKGNILERFSAQQFPDLHSELNLSSLELGDSALYFCASSPRTNTDTQYFGPGTRLTVL.

The V and J genes are TRBV28 and TRBJ2-7, with TRBD2 matching over 14 bases. This CDR3 comprises 18 residues. CDR1 MDHEN and CDR2 SYDVKM come from the germline V gene. Germline trimming cut 4 bases from V and 4 bases from J; bases unmatched to any gene: 12. The CDR3: CASSSHPGTSGRRYEQYF. Here the CDR3 DNA reads TGTGCCAGCAGTTCCCACCCGGGGACTAGCGGGAGACGGTACGAGCAGTACTTC. Looking up the rest from reference TRBV28 and TRBJ2-7 gives the full variable domain: DVKVTQSSRYLVKRTGEKVFLECVQDMDHENMFWYRQDPGLGLRLIYFSYDVKMKEKGDIPEGYSVSREKKERFSLILESASTNQTSMYLCASSSHPGTSGRRYEQYFGPGTRLTVT.

The rearrangement links TRBV18 to TRBJ1-1; 11 bases map to TRBD1. Losses at the gene ends were 0 bases for V and 5 bases for J; bases not matched to a gene: 11. The CDR3 extends over 18 amino acids. Germline V gene sequence: CDR1 KGHSH, CDR2 LQKENI. For the CDR3, the DNA is TGTGCCAGCTCACCACCGATTGGGACAGGGGGGATAGGGACTGAAGCTTTCTTT. This gives the protein CASSPPIGTGGIGTEAFF.

This chain connects TRBV28 to TRBJ2-1; TRBD2 matches 14 bases. Germline CDR1 is MDHEN and CDR2 is SYDVKM. The junction had 8 bases not matched to a gene; V was cut back by 6 bases and J by 4 bases. The CDR3 totals 17 residues. This CDR3 reads CASRDSGTSGSYNEQFF. In nucleotides, the CDR3 is TGTGCCAGCAGGGACTCAGGGACTAGCGGGAGTTACAATGAGCAGTTCTTC.

The V gene is TRBV5-4, the J gene TRBJ1-2; perhaps TRBD1 as D (5 bases). This CDR3 has 14 amino acids. Germline V lookup: CDR1 SGHNT, CDR2 YYREEE (reference sequence). With 4 bases removed from V and 1 base from J, the gap between germline ends came to 11 bases. As DNA, the CDR3 is TGTGCCAGCAGCACCGACAGAAATAACTATGGCTACACCTTC. It yields the protein CASSTDRNNYGYTF.

The chain couples TRBV3-1 (or the pseudogene TRBV3-2) to TRBJ1-3, with 7 bases that match TRBD1. With V trimmed by 8 bases and J by 4 bases, 14 bases remained unmatched. CDR1 is LGHDT, CDR2 YNNKEL, per germline (reference sequence). The CDR3 is 16 amino acids. The CDR3 DNA follows: TGTGCCAGCCTTTCAGGTACAGGGGAACCCGGAAACACCATATATTTT. Translation gives CASLSGTGEPGNTIYF.

The V and J genes are TRBV29-1 and TRBJ2-5; 8 positions agree with TRBD1. CDR3 size: 12 residues. V dropped 6 bases and J dropped 3; count of bases not matched to a gene: 3. Germline V gives CDR1 SQVTM, CDR2 ANQGSEA. The CDR3 is CSVGTGEETQYF. In DNA form, the CDR3 reads TGCAGCGTCGGGACAGGTGAAGAGACCCAGTACTTC.